The rows below give T cell receptor beta chains drawn from one sample of a study of early T cells in non-severe SARS-CoV-2 infection. TCRdb redid the calling of the 5' RACE reads with MiXCR, one entry per CDR3 protein. The table includes fewer than 60,000 distinct CDR3 sequences, about 9.3% detected once. Sequencing input: whole blood. The receptor set was obtained from an adult who was a healthcare worker with PCR-confirmed SARS-CoV-2 infection or an uninfected control (not recorded which). CDR3s include the opening cysteine and the closing phenylalanine or tryptophan. The order of the fields is V gene, J gene, clone size, D gene, CDR3 protein, CDR3 DNA. A D gene is named only where the DNA matches it firmly. Clone size is given for some rows only: seen once, a few or many times, or a class if the clone is expanded.

TRBV6-5	TRBJ2-3	many	TRBD1	CASSSGQGTTSTDTQYF	TGTGCCAGCAGCTCCGGACAGGGTACGACCTCAACGGATACGCAGTATTTT
TRBV28	TRBJ2-5	NA	TRBD2	CASSPRGGLQETQYF	TGTGCCAGCAGTCCACGGGGGGGCCTTCAAGAGACCCAGTACTTT
TRBV20-1	TRBJ2-7	many	TRBD2	CSASASSGFSYEQYF	TGCAGTGCTAGTGCTTCTAGCGGGTTCTCCTACGAGCAGTACTTC
TRBV15	TRBJ2-1	few	NA	CATSLLGALLPNEQFF	TGTGCCACCAGCCTGTTGGGGGCGCTTCTTCCCAATGAGCAGTTCTTC
TRBV20-1	TRBJ2-7	many	NA	CSALPRGSSYEQYF	TGCAGTGCGTTACCCAGGGGAAGCTCCTACGAGCAGTACTTC
TRBV24-1	TRBJ2-2	many	TRBD2	CATSDSGLAGGPSGELFF	TGTGCCACCAGTGATTCGGGACTAGCGGGAGGGCCATCGGGGGAGCTGTTTTTT
TRBV11-3	TRBJ1-1	NA	NA	CASSRGSTDEAFF	TGTGCCAGCAGCCGCGGGTCCACTGATGAAGCTTTCTTT
TRBV7-2	TRBJ2-1	many	TRBD2	CASSLVSTREGGNEQFF	TGTGCCAGCAGCTTAGTTTCAACCCGGGAGGGAGGAAATGAGCAGTTCTTC
TRBV10-2	TRBJ2-2	many	TRBD1	CASSLGQGPTGELFF	TGCGCCAGCAGTTTGGGACAGGGGCCCACCGGGGAGCTGTTTTTT
TRBV24-1	TRBJ2-4	few	TRBD1	CATSDSGTGIAKNIQYF	TGTGCCACCAGTGATTCCGGGACAGGGATCGCCAAAAACATTCAGTACTTC
TRBV18	TRBJ2-5	many	TRBD1	CASSKDRVVETQYF	TGTGCCAGCTCAAAAGACAGGGTGGTGGAGACCCAGTACTTC
TRBV15	TRBJ2-6	many	NA	CATSRSPAVSGANVLTF	TGTGCCACCAGCAGATCCCCGGCGGTTTCTGGGGCCAACGTCCTGACTTTC
TRBV3-1	TRBJ2-2	many	TRBD2	CASSPGLADTGELFF	TGTGCCAGCAGCCCAGGACTAGCAGACACCGGGGAGCTGTTTTTT
TRBV7-2	TRBJ1-2	few	TRBD1	CASSLDNRGYGYTF	TGTGCCAGCAGCTTAGACAACAGGGGATATGGCTACACCTTC
TRBV20-1	TRBJ2-7	NA	NA	CSARPLRQLVHEQYF	TGCAGTGCTAGACCCCTGAGGCAGTTAGTCCACGAGCAGTACTTC
TRBV19	TRBJ1-5	few	NA	CASSIDFSGRVQPQHF	TGTGCCAGTAGTATAGATTTTTCCGGGAGGGTTCAGCCCCAGCATTTT
TRBV4-2	TRBJ2-1	few	NA	CASSQIPGRPREQFF	TGTGCCAGCAGCCAAATACCGGGACGCCCACGAGAGCAGTTCTTC
TRBV7-9	TRBJ2-5	few	NA	CASSRVQTADEYF	TGTGCCAGCTCCCGAGTACAAACAGCGGATGAGTACTTC
TRBV20-1	TRBJ2-1	many	TRBD2	CSARDLRTSGSLNEQFF	TGCAGTGCTAGAGATCTCCGGACTAGCGGGAGCCTCAATGAGCAGTTCTTC
TRBV12-3/TRBV12-4	TRBJ2-1	many	TRBD2	CASSLLVGLAGGYNEQFF	TGTGCCAGCAGTTTATTGGTTGGGCTAGCGGGGGGTTACAATGAGCAGTTCTTC
TRBV24-1	TRBJ2-2	many	NA	CAASSTASTGELFF	TGTGCCGCCTCCTCGACAGCGTCCACCGGGGAGCTGTTTTTT
TRBV27	TRBJ2-5	NA	NA	CASTTTRQYF	TGTGCCAGCACAACAACCCGCCAGTACTTC
TRBV28	TRBJ2-3	many	TRBD1	CASSLGQASTDTQYF	TGTGCCAGCAGCCTAGGACAGGCTAGCACAGATACGCAGTATTTT
TRBV6-2/TRBV6-3	TRBJ2-5	many	NA	CASSVPPQETQYF	TGTGCCAGCAGCGTACCGCCACAAGAGACCCAGTACTTC
TRBV7-9	TRBJ2-4	few	TRBD1	CASSHVRQGAHF	TGTGCCAGCAGCCACGTAAGACAGGGGGCTCACTTC
TRBV28	TRBJ2-5	many	NA	CASSLQGPETQYF	TGTGCCAGCAGTCTCCAAGGGCCGGAGACCCAGTACTTC
TRBV6-5	TRBJ2-3	NA	TRBD1	CASAVGDRVLDTQYF	TGTGCCAGCGCCGTCGGGGACAGGGTATTAGATACGCAGTATTTT
TRBV24-1	TRBJ2-2	NA	TRBD1	CATSDRQGFNTGELFF	TGTGCCACCAGTGATCGACAGGGTTTTAACACCGGGGAGCTGTTTTTT
TRBV20-1	TRBJ2-3	NA	TRBD2	CSARDLAGVFSDTQYF	TGCAGTGCTAGAGATCTGGCGGGAGTGTTTTCAGATACGCAGTATTTT
TRBV2	TRBJ1-1	NA	NA	CAKNRENTEAFF	TGTGCCAAAAACAGGGAAAACACTGAAGCTTTCTTT
TRBV12-3/TRBV12-4	TRBJ1-6	many	TRBD1	CASSFRTGGAISPLHF	TGTGCCAGCAGTTTCCGCACAGGGGGCGCAATATCACCCCTCCACTTT
TRBV6-6	TRBJ2-3	many	NA	CASRRGTRETQYF	TGTGCCAGCAGAAGGGGAACCCGCGAGACGCAGTATTTT
TRBV18	TRBJ1-2	many	NA	CASSSDSNYGYTF	TGTGCCAGCTCATCCGACAGTAACTATGGCTACACCTTC
TRBV20-1	TRBJ2-2	NA	NA	CSARENIGELFF	TGCAGTGCTAGGGAAAACATCGGGGAGCTGTTTTTT
TRBV6-2/TRBV6-3	TRBJ1-1	many	NA	CASRSPGHYFEAFF	TGTGCCAGCAGGTCGCCGGGACATTATTTTGAAGCTTTCTTT
TRBV7-8	TRBJ2-1	NA	TRBD1	CASSREGASSSYNEQFF	TGTGCCAGCAGCCGAGAGGGGGCCTCTAGCTCCTACAATGAGCAGTTCTTC
TRBV20-1	TRBJ1-5	NA	NA	CSARVATGVGPQHF	TGCAGTGCTAGAGTGGCGACAGGAGTTGGGCCCCAGCATTTT
TRBV18	TRBJ2-7	NA	NA	CASSPGLSRTHYEQYF	TGTGCCAGCTCACCGGGGTTATCGAGGACACACTACGAGCAGTACTTC
TRBV19	TRBJ2-1	many	TRBD2	CASSMGAGGSNEQFF	TGTGCCAGTAGTATGGGAGCGGGAGGATCCAATGAGCAGTTCTTC
TRBV7-9	TRBJ2-1	many	TRBD2	CASSSGAGGPGNEQFF	TGTGCCAGCAGCTCAGGGGCGGGAGGGCCAGGCAATGAGCAGTTCTTC
TRBV20-1	TRBJ2-7	many	TRBD2	CSARGESGLAYEQYF	TGCAGTGCTAGGGGAGAGTCGGGACTAGCCTACGAGCAGTACTTC
TRBV10-3	TRBJ2-1	many	TRBD2	CAIRGLARDANEQFF	TGTGCCATCAGAGGACTAGCCCGGGATGCCAATGAGCAGTTCTTC
TRBV28	TRBJ1-6	NA	TRBD1	CASSLRTGFSPLHF	TGTGCCAGCAGCCTTCGGACAGGGTTTTCACCCCTCCACTTT
TRBV19	TRBJ1-5	many	TRBD1	CASSGTGGNQPQHF	TGTGCCAGTAGTGGGACAGGGGGTAATCAGCCCCAGCATTTT
TRBV12-3/TRBV12-4	TRBJ2-2	few	NA	CASSLFGGPSGELFF	TGTGCCAGCAGTTTATTCGGGGGGCCGTCCGGGGAGCTGTTTTTT
TRBV4-2	TRBJ1-3	many	NA	CASSQAQGYGNTIYF	TGTGCCAGCAGCCAAGCGCAGGGTTACGGAAACACCATATATTTT
TRBV11-2	TRBJ2-1	few	NA	CASSLIGSSYNEQFF	TGTGCCAGCAGCTTAATAGGGAGCTCCTACAATGAGCAGTTCTTC
TRBV4-2	TRBJ2-1	many	TRBD1	CASSQDWDRVQFF	TGTGCCAGCAGCCAAGATTGGGACAGGGTGCAGTTCTTC
TRBV11-3	TRBJ2-7	many	NA	CYKVSEQYF	TGTTATAAGGTATCCGAGCAGTACTTC
TRBV5-1	TRBJ2-7	NA	NA	CASSLEHRSYEQYF	TGCGCCAGCAGCTTGGAACACCGATCCTACGAGCAGTACTTC
TRBV15	TRBJ1-5	few	TRBD1	CATSRGRGTGANQPQHF	TGTGCCACCAGCAGAGGACGCGGGACAGGGGCGAATCAGCCCCAGCATTTT
TRBV6-2/TRBV6-3	TRBJ2-7	few	NA	CASSRDGFSYEQYF	TGTGCCAGCAGTCGGGACGGTTTTTCCTACGAGCAGTACTTC
TRBV6-6	TRBJ1-4	many	TRBD1	CASRQGSEKLFF	TGTGCCAGCAGACAGGGGAGCGAAAAACTGTTTTTT